The 20 T cell receptor beta chains below were found in one sample sequenced in a study of blood T cell repertoires in COVID-19. Profiled with immunoSEQ multiplex PCR; TCRdb holds only in-frame clones, not every one. Here the sample spans some 200,000 clones, around 90% being singletons. Sequencing used PBMCs or T cells enriched from blood (not recorded which). The receptors originated from a woman younger than 45 who had recovered from COVID-19.

The J gene is TRBJ1-1, the V gene TRBV4-3; tentatively, D is TRBD1 (5 bases). The CDR3 runs to 15 residues. V was shortened by 2 bases and J by 4 bases, with 14 bases between the two germline ends. CDR1 is LGHNA and CDR2 is YSLEER in the germline V gene. DNA for the CDR3: TGCGCCAGCAGCCAAACCAGAGGGAGGGGCACTGAAGCTTTCTTT. Its protein is CASSQTRGRGTEAFF.

This clone was seen only once. The chain employs TRBV7-8 and TRBJ1-1, with 7 bases identical to TRBD1. Germline values: CDR1 SGHVS, CDR2 FQNEAQ. V shed 2 bases, J shed 0 bases, and the junction held 6 bases outside the gene matches. There are 16 residues in the CDR3. CDR3 DNA: TGTGCCAGCAGCTTACTCGGGACAGCCATGAACACTGAAGCTTTCTTT. It specifies CASSLLGTAMNTEAFF.

This chain uses TRBV5-6 with TRBJ1-1; D uncertain. The CDR3 is 17 residues long. V was pared by 0 bases and J by 4 bases, with 19 bases between. The germline V gene has CDR1 SGHDT and CDR2 YYEEEE. In DNA form, the CDR3 reads TGTGCCAGCAGCTTGGTGGCTATATCCGCGGGAGGCACTGAAGCTTTCTTT. Protein: CASSLVAISAGGTEAFF.

The chain joins TRBV5-4 to TRBJ1-2, with 7 bases lining up with TRBD1. The trim removed 5 bases at V and 7 bases at J, leaving 8 bases unmatched. The CDR3 totals 13 residues. Germline V gives CDR1 SGHNT, CDR2 YYREEE (reference sequence). CDR3 region: CASSPGTVRGYTF. The CDR3 DNA sequence: TGTGCCAGCAGTCCGGGGACAGTCCGTGGCTACACCTTC.

V and J are TRBV4-2 and TRBJ2-2, with D possibly matching TRBD1 (6 bases). Germline CDR1 and CDR2: LGHNA and YNFKEQ. The V end was cut by 1 base, the J end by 1 base, with 13 bases between. There are 17 residues in the CDR3. CDR3 protein: CASSQVGQGRNTGELFF. CDR3 nucleotides: TGTGCCAGCAGCCAAGTGGGTCAGGGGCGGAACACCGGGGAGCTGTTTTTT.

The chain has TRBV11-2 and TRBJ2-7, with 8 bases aligning to TRBD1. The J segment lost 9 bases and the V segment lost 5 bases, leaving 9 bases of the junction unmatched. This CDR3 comprises 13 residues. Germline CDR1 reads SGHAT; CDR2 reads FQNNGV. The CDR3 loop reads CASSVTGGWWQYF. The CDR3 nucleotides are TGTGCCAGCAGCGTCACAGGGGGATGGTGGCAGTACTTC.

This chain links TRBV5-8 with TRBJ1-5; D gene uncertain. CDR1 SGHTS and CDR2 YDEGEE come from the germline V gene. The CDR3 has 15 residues. V was pared by 2 bases and J by 4 bases, with 13 bases between. The CDR3 DNA reads TGTGCCAGCAGCTTTTTCGCGATAGCGAATCAGCCCCAGCATTTT. Residues: CASSFFAIANQPQHF.

V and J are TRBV7-2 and TRBJ2-6, with 7 bases fitting TRBD1. With 5 bases clipped from V and 4 bases from J, the junction kept 11 bases outside the gene matches. This CDR3 has 17 amino acids. The germline V gene has CDR1 SGHTA and CDR2 FQGNSA. CDR3 bases: TGTGCCAGCAGCGCCACGACAGGGCAGTACGGGGCCAACGTCCTGACTTTC. It yields the protein CASSATTGQYGANVLTF.

The chain links TRBV18 to TRBJ2-1; TRBD1 aligns across 9 bases. Unmatched junction bases numbered 4, after V lost 0 bases and J lost 4 bases. The length of the CDR3 is 16 residues. Per germline, CDR1 KGHSH and CDR2 LQKENI. Here the CDR3 DNA reads TGTGCCAGCTCACCACCTAGGACAGGGGCGTACAATGAGCAGTTCTTC. This translates into CASSPPRTGAYNEQFF.

The chain carries TRBV6-2 or TRBV6-3 and TRBJ2-5, with a weak D call TRBD2 (6 bases). The CDR3 is 13 residues long. Trimming took 4 bases from V and 5 from J, leaving 11 bases between them. Germline V lookup: CDR1 MNHEY, CDR2 SVGEGT. The CDR3 here is CASSFGTRETQYF. Written as DNA, the CDR3 is TGTGCCAGCAGTTTCGGGACTCGGGAGACCCAGTACTTC.

V is TRBV5-6 and J is TRBJ1-6, with D perhaps TRBD1 (5 bases). The CDR3 consists of 15 residues. Between the trimmed V and J ends, which lost 3 bases and 4 bases, there was a span of 11 bases. From germline, CDR1 is SGHDT and CDR2 YYEEEE. In nucleotides, the CDR3 is TGTGCCAGCAGCTACGCCGACAGATATAATTCACCCCTCCACTTT. This sequence encodes CASSYADRYNSPLHF.

This clone was detected only once. The chain is built from TRBV19 and TRBJ1-2; 8 bases align to TRBD1. The V gene's germline CDR1 is LNHDA and CDR2 SQIVND (reference sequence). Unmatched junction bases numbered 6, after V lost 4 bases and J lost 8 bases. This CDR3 has 13 amino acids. CDR3 in DNA: TGTGCCAGTAGTACCGGACAGGGTTGGGGCTACACCTTC. This encodes CASSTGQGWGYTF.

V gene TRBV6-5 combines with J gene TRBJ2-1; 8 bases are shared with TRBD1. V shed 10 bases, J shed 0 bases, and the junction held 8 bases outside the gene matches. The CDR3 totals 15 residues. From germline, CDR1 is MNHEY and CDR2 SVGAGI. The CDR3 region has the DNA TGTGCCATCAGCAGGGGGCTTTTCTCCTACAATGAGCAGTTCTTC. Protein sequence: CAISRGLFSYNEQFF.

V usage is TRBV7-8 and J usage is TRBJ2-2; 8 bases line up with TRBD1. V lost 5 bases, J lost 6 bases, and 17 bases stayed unmatched. Germline V gives CDR1 SGHVS, CDR2 FQNEAQ. The CDR3 loop spans 18 amino acids. Here the CDR3 reads CASSPTHDRGIEPGELFF. The CDR3 nucleotides read TGTGCCAGCAGCCCGACACACGACAGGGGTATCGAACCCGGGGAGCTGTTTTTT. Looking up the rest from reference TRBV7-8 and TRBJ2-2 gives the full variable domain: GAGVSQSPRYKVAKRGQDVALRCDPISGHVSLFWYQQALGQGPEFLTYFQNEAQLDKSGLPSDRFFAERPEGSVSTLKIQRTQQEDSAVYLCASSPTHDRGIEPGELFFGEGSRLTVL.

The chain has TRBV7-2 and TRBJ2-3; D gene uncertain. The ends were cut back, 2 bases at V and 6 bases at J, with 12 bases in the middle. The CDR3 totals 14 residues. CDR1 SGHTA and CDR2 FQGNSA come from the germline V gene. The CDR3 nucleotides read TGTGCCAGCAGCTTAATCGGAGATAGGGATACGCAGTATTTT. Protein: CASSLIGDRDTQYF.

V and J are TRBV6-4 and TRBJ1-2; no definite D call. The CDR3 covers 11 residues. From germline, CDR1 is MRHNA and CDR2 SNTAGT. V was cut by 9 bases and J by 4 bases, with 9 bases left in between. CDR3 region: CASRGSYGYTF. CDR3 nucleotides: TGTGCCAGTAGAGGTAGCTATGGCTACACCTTC.

The V call is TRBV11-3, the J call TRBJ2-3; no clear D gene. This CDR3 is 13 amino acids long. Germline lookup yields CDR1 SGHNT and CDR2 YENEEA. Trimming removed 0 bases at V and 13 bases at J, with 14 bases between. The CDR3 DNA sequence: TGTGCCAGCAGCTTAGATCGCGCTACTCAGGAGTATTTT. Protein: CASSLDRATQEYF.

The V and J genes are TRBV3-1 (or the pseudogene TRBV3-2) and TRBJ1-5, with TRBD1 matching over 7 bases. Per the germline V gene, CDR1 is LGHDT and CDR2 is YNNKEL (reference sequence). This CDR3 is 16 amino acids long. Losses at the gene ends were 2 bases for V and 1 base for J; bases not matched to a gene: 5. This CDR3 is CASSQQGGRSNQPQHF. The CDR3 bases are TGTGCCAGCAGCCAACAGGGGGGACGGAGCAATCAGCCCCAGCATTTT.

The chain couples TRBV20-1 to TRBJ1-1; D ambiguous. This CDR3 contains 11 residues. V shed 7 bases and J shed 7 bases, with 13 bases lying between them. Germline loops: CDR1 DFQATT, CDR2 SNEGSKA (reference sequence). CDR3 sequence: CSVELQFEAFF. For the CDR3, the DNA is TGCAGTGTTGAGTTACAGTTTGAAGCTTTCTTT.

The rearrangement uses TRBV3-1 (or the pseudogene TRBV3-2) and TRBJ2-3, with D possibly being TRBD1 (5 bases). Between the trimmed V and J ends, which lost 0 bases and 8 bases, there was a span of 15 bases. CDR3 size: 15 residues. Germline CDR1 reads LGHDT; CDR2 reads YNNKEL (reference sequence). In nucleotides, the CDR3 is TGTGCCAGCAGCCAAGACAGCCAGGGCACTGGTACGCAGTATTTT. This gives the protein CASSQDSQGTGTQYF.